The 18 T cell receptor beta chains below all came from one sample that was sequenced in a study of CD8+ T cells in alopecia areata. Following RNA extraction, reverse transcription yielded cDNA that acted as the sequencing template. Clones were sequenced by immunoSEQ multiplex PCR, and TCRdb holds only the in-frame ones, with some missing. The profile shows about 280,000 clones, 55% to 70% of them singletons. Treatment given: oral pan-JAK inhibitor, 5-10 mg twice daily. The sample here was CD4+ T cells sorted from blood, taken at week 24, from a patient treated with tofacitinib. Receptors were obtained from a human donor with alopecia areata.

The chain links TRBV9 to TRBJ2-1, with D tentatively TRBD1 or TRBD2 (5 bases each). With 4 bases removed from V and 6 bases from J, the gap between germline ends came to 20 bases. The CDR3 is made up of 16 amino acids. From germline, CDR1 is SGDLS and CDR2 YYNGEE. CDR3 sequence reads: CASSHPSQGVGNEQFF. In DNA, the CDR3 is TGTGCCAGCAGCCACCCCAGCCAGGGAGTTGGCAATGAGCAGTTCTTC.

The chain carries TRBV6-5 and TRBJ1-2, with a weak D call TRBD1 (6 bases). Germline CDR1 reads MNHEY; CDR2 reads SVGAGI. Trimming removed 5 bases at V and 1 base at J, with 14 bases between. CDR3 length equals 15 residues. The DNA for the CDR3 is TGTGCCAGCAGTCCTACGACAGGCGGTAACTATGGCTACACCTTC. Translated, it gives CASSPTTGGNYGYTF.

The chain recombines TRBV30 with TRBJ2-7; TRBD1 agrees at 10 bases. J gave up 1 base and V 0 bases, and 3 bases lay outside the gene matches. The CDR3 loop spans 15 amino acids. Germline CDR1 GTSNPN, CDR2 SVGIG (reference sequence). CDR3 sequence reads: CAWSVQGQGSYEQYF. The CDR3 DNA follows: TGTGCCTGGAGTGTACAGGGACAGGGGTCCTACGAGCAGTACTTC.

This clone has a handful of counts. The chain joins TRBV6-5 to TRBJ2-7, with 11 positions matching TRBD2. The V segment lost 3 bases and the J segment 4 bases; nucleotides outside the gene matches: 5. Germline V gene data show CDR1 as MNHEY and CDR2 as SVGAGI. The CDR3 is made up of 15 amino acids. DNA of the CDR3: TGTGCCAGCAGTTATAGCGGGGGGGCTTCGTACGAGCAGTACTTC. Encoded protein: CASSYSGGASYEQYF.

This chain connects TRBV28 to TRBJ2-5; unclear D gene. V shed 5 bases and J shed 0 bases, with 7 bases lying between them. This CDR3 contains 13 residues. Germline values: CDR1 MDHEN, CDR2 SYDVKM. The CDR3 protein is CASSQRNQETQYF. The CDR3 DNA is TGTGCCAGCAGTCAGAGAAACCAAGAGACCCAGTACTTC. The full variable domain, rest sourced from reference TRBV28 and TRBJ2-5, is DVKVTQSSRYLVKRTGEKVFLECVQDMDHENMFWYRQDPGLGLRLIYFSYDVKMKEKGDIPEGYSVSREKKERFSLILESASTNQTSMYLCASSQRNQETQYFGPGTRLLVL.

This clone occurred a few times. The V gene is TRBV21-1, the J gene TRBJ1-2; the table's D call, TRBD1, was not checked against the DNA. TRBV21-1 is flagged as a pseudogene. This CDR3 is 14 amino acids long. The CDR3 reads CASSHTVTDYGYTF. DNA for the CDR3: TGTGCCAGCAGCCACACTGTTACAGACTATGGCTACACCTTC.

This chain links TRBV7-9 with TRBJ1-3, with a possible D match to TRBD1 (6 bases). Germline V gene data show CDR1 as SEHNR and CDR2 as FQNEAQ (reference sequence). The CDR3 is made up of 14 amino acids. V dropped 5 bases and J dropped 2 bases, with 10 bases sitting between them. Here the CDR3 reads CASSRQAPGNTIYF. The CDR3 DNA sequence: TGTGCCAGCAGCCGACAGGCGCCTGGAAACACCATATATTTT.

V gene TRBV5-4 combines with J gene TRBJ2-3; tentatively, D is TRBD2 (6 bases). Germline values: CDR1 SGHNT, CDR2 YYREEE (reference sequence). CDR3 length equals 16 residues. The germline V and J ends were trimmed by 0 bases and 4 bases, with 15 bases remaining between them. The chain's CDR3 is CASSLAVGRRADTQYF. The CDR3 region has the DNA TGTGCCAGCAGCTTGGCAGTGGGGAGGAGGGCAGATACGCAGTATTTT.

This clone showed up just a few times. V usage is TRBV6-5 and J usage is TRBJ2-5; a weak D match, TRBD2 (7 bases). V lost 9 bases and J lost 5, with 16 bases in between. This CDR3 is built from 13 residues. Germline CDR1 is MNHEY and CDR2 is SVGAGI. CDR3 residues: CASSRGADETQYF. DNA for the CDR3: TGTGCCAGTTCCCGGGGGGCTGATGAGACCCAGTACTTC.

V is TRBV5-1 and J is TRBJ2-5, with TRBD1 matching over 9 bases. J lost 2 bases, V lost 5 bases, and 7 bases had no gene match. Germline V CDR1 and CDR2: SGHRS, YFSETQ. The CDR3 sequence is 15 residues long. This CDR3 reads CASSTWDRAQETQYF. In DNA, the CDR3 is TGCGCCAGCAGTACCTGGGACAGGGCACAAGAGACCCAGTACTTC.

The chain is built from TRBV4-3 and TRBJ1-2; no reliable D call. The ends were cut back, 2 bases at V and 2 bases at J, with 6 bases in the middle. CDR3 size: 13 residues. Germline V gives CDR1 LGHNA, CDR2 YSLEER. The CDR3 loop reads CASSQLGNYGYTF. The CDR3 region has the DNA TGCGCCAGCAGCCAATTGGGAAACTATGGCTACACCTTC.

This sequence joins TRBV7-2 and TRBJ2-5; D is ambiguous. CDR1 SGHTA and CDR2 FQGNSA come from the germline V gene. Trimming removed 1 base from V and 6 bases from J, with 6 bases in between. The CDR3 length is 12 residues. The CDR3 DNA is TGTGCCAGCAGCTTAGTGGCCCAGACCCAGTACTTC. This translates into CASSLVAQTQYF. The full variable domain, its missing parts supplied by reference TRBV7-2 and TRBJ2-5, is GAGVSQSPSNKVTEKGKDVELRCDPISGHTALYWYRQSLGQGLEFLIYFQGNSAPDKSGLPSDRFSAERTGGSVSTLTIQRTQQEDSAVYLCASSLVAQTQYFGPGTRLLVL.

The chain has TRBV29-1 and TRBJ1-1; D not certain. Germline CDR1 SQVTM, CDR2 ANQGSEA. This CDR3 is built from 13 residues. The V and J ends lost 6 bases and 0 bases respectively, with 11 bases between them. In nucleotides, the CDR3 is TGCAGCGTACGACGCCCACTGAACACTGAAGCTTTCTTT. Translated: CSVRRPLNTEAFF.

The chain carries TRBV5-6 and TRBJ2-5; 10 bases agree with TRBD1. The CDR3 has 16 amino acids. The germline V gene has CDR1 SGHDT and CDR2 YYEEEE. V lost 1 base to trimming and J lost 5 bases; unmatched junction nucleotides: 8. The CDR3 reads CASSLSGQGTAETQYF. The CDR3, as DNA: TGTGCCAGCAGCTTGTCGGGACAGGGGACCGCGGAGACCCAGTACTTC. Complete variable domain (other parts from reference TRBV5-6 and TRBJ2-5): DAGVTQSPTHLIKTRGQQVTLRCSPKSGHDTVSWYQQALGQGPQFIFQYYEEEERQRGNFPDRFSGHQFPNYSSELNVNALLLGDSALYLCASSLSGQGTAETQYFGPGTRLLVL.

The rearrangement joins TRBV4-2 to TRBJ2-3, with 13 bases that match TRBD2. The CDR3 loop spans 16 amino acids. Germline V gives CDR1 LGHNA, CDR2 YNFKEQ. After removal of 1 base from V and 6 bases from J, the junction contained 4 bases not matched to a gene. CDR3 in amino acids: CASSQGTSGSRDTQYF. In DNA, the CDR3 is TGTGCCAGCAGCCAAGGGACTAGCGGGAGCAGGGATACGCAGTATTTT.

This clone showed up just a few times. The CDR3 sequence: CASMGTGGPTGELFF. The CDR3 nucleotides are TGCGCCAGCATGGGGACAGGGGGCCCCACCGGGGAGCTGTTTTTT. The V gene is TRBV4-1, the J gene TRBJ2-2; 12 bases align to TRBD1. This CDR3 has 15 residues. CDR1 MGHRA and CDR2 YSYEKL come from the germline V gene. V lost 7 bases, J lost 4 bases, and 4 bases stayed unmatched.

The V gene is TRBV10-3, the J gene TRBJ1-2, with 7 bases fitting TRBD1. This CDR3 has 13 residues. V shed 10 bases, J shed 0 bases, and the junction held 5 bases outside the gene matches. The V gene's germline CDR1 is ENHRY and CDR2 SYGVKD. CDR3 protein: CASYRGANYGYTF. CDR3 DNA: TGTGCCAGTTACAGGGGTGCTAACTATGGCTACACCTTC.

This clone was observed many times. The chain carries TRBV4-3 and TRBJ2-7, with TRBD1 identical over 9 bases. The ends lost 0 bases at V and 2 bases at J; junction bases unmatched: 2. Germline CDR1 LGHNA, CDR2 YSLEER. This CDR3 contains 15 residues. The CDR3 nucleotides read TGCGCCAGCAGCCAAGACGGGACAGGGACCTACGAGCAGTACTTC. This codes for CASSQDGTGTYEQYF.